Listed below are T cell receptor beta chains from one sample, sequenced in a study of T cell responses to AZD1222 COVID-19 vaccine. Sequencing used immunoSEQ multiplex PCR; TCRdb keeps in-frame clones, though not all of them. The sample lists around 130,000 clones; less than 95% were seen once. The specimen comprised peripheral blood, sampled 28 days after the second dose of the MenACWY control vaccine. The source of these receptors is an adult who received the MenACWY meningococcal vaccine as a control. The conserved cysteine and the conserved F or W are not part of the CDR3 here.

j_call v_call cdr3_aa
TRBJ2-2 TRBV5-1 ASSWDRVGNGELF
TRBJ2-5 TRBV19 ASSAFPGTGSSETQY
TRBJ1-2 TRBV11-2 ASSLGPGPAYGYT
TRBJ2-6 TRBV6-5 ASSSFLAGANVLT
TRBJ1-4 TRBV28 ASSRGGLSNEKLF
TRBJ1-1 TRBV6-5 ASSYERGNTEAF
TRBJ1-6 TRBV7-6 ASSRIKDGGSPLH
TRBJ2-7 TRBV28 ASSSPPLAGGPYEQY
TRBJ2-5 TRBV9 ASSVYGTGQETQY
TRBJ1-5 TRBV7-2 ASSNQGGPNQPQH
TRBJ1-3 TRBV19 ASSPLGAGFSGNTIY
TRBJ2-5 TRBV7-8 ASIGGRWEETQY
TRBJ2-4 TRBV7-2 ASSRGTAKNIQY
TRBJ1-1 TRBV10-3 AISVRLSGGGMNTEAF
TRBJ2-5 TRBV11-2 ASSVAGLAGGETQY
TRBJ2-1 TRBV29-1 SVDETSGSPDEQF